A single sample gave rise to the 23 T cell receptor beta chains below, sequenced in a study of T cell changes during pregnancy in multiple sclerosis. Using immunoSEQ multiplex PCR, the repertoire was profiled, and TCRdb retains in-frame clones only, with some absent. The sample consists of about 68,000 clones, more than 85% of them appearing once. The sequenced sample was peripheral blood, obtained in the first trimester of pregnancy. The receptors stem from a female donor with multiple sclerosis, enrolled in a pregnancy study.

The chain recombines TRBV19 with TRBJ2-1; TRBD2 matches at 8 bases. Germline values: CDR1 LNHDA, CDR2 SQIVND (reference sequence). J was trimmed by 10 bases and V by 5 bases; bases with no gene match: 13. This CDR3 is 15 amino acids long. The CDR3 loop is CASSPLAGWGGEQFF. As DNA, the CDR3 is TGTGCCAGTAGTCCCTTAGCGGGATGGGGGGGGGAGCAGTTCTTC.

This clone was picked up a small number of times. The CDR3 DNA sequence: TGTGCCAGCAGCTCAGGGCTTAGCAATCAGCCCCAGCATTTT. It specifies CASSSGLSNQPQHF. V gene TRBV7-6 combines with J gene TRBJ1-5; TRBD1 is a possible D gene (5 bases). With 4 bases removed from V and 0 bases from J, the gap between germline ends came to 7 bases. The CDR3 totals 14 residues. CDR1 and CDR2 from the germline V gene are SGHVS and FNYEAQ.

This chain links TRBV5-1 with TRBJ2-3; 7 bases fit TRBD2. This CDR3 contains 16 residues. The germline CDR1 and CDR2 sequences are SGHRS and YFSETQ. V shed 0 bases, J shed 2 bases, and the junction held 6 bases outside the gene matches. CDR3 residues: CASSLDDGGITDTQYF. The CDR3 DNA follows: TGCGCCAGCAGCTTGGATGACGGGGGGATCACAGATACGCAGTATTTT.

The rearrangement uses TRBV19 and TRBJ2-5; 11 bases agree with TRBD2. Germline CDR1 and CDR2: LNHDA and SQIVND (reference sequence). This CDR3 is built from 18 residues. After removal of 6 bases from V and 5 bases from J, the junction contained 17 bases not matched to a gene. CDR3 sequence: CASSPTASILAGDETQYF. CDR3 nucleotide sequence: TGTGCCAGTAGCCCGACGGCAAGTATACTAGCGGGAGACGAGACCCAGTACTTC.

In its sample, this clone was seen once. The genes are TRBV7-8 and TRBJ2-5; 16 bases agree with TRBD2. The CDR3 runs to 17 residues. Germline assignment: CDR1 SGHVS and CDR2 FQNEAQ. The V segment lost 5 bases and the J segment 3 bases; nucleotides outside the gene matches: 6. CDR3 in amino acids: CASSPMGLAGGEETQYF. As DNA, the CDR3 is TGTGCCAGCAGCCCAATGGGACTAGCGGGAGGGGAAGAGACCCAGTACTTC.

This chain connects TRBV27 to TRBJ1-5; 7 nucleotides agree with TRBD1. The germline V gene has CDR1 MNHEY and CDR2 SMNVEV (reference sequence). The CDR3 covers 14 residues. V shed 6 bases and J 0 bases; nucleotides not matched to a gene: 2. The CDR3 nucleotides are TGTGCCAGCAGGGGACAGTATAGCAATCAGCCCCAGCATTTT. It is translated as CASRGQYSNQPQHF.

CDR3 in DNA: TGTGCCAGCAGCTGGAATCCGGGCCAGGGTGAGGCTTTCTTT. Residues: CASSWNPGQGEAFF. V gene TRBV5-8 combines with J gene TRBJ1-1; tentatively, D is TRBD1 (5 bases). V dropped 3 bases and J dropped 11 bases, with 20 bases sitting between them. Per the germline V gene, CDR1 is SGHTS and CDR2 is YDEGEE. The CDR3 totals 14 residues.

This chain's CDR3 is CASSGLAGLAKNIQYF. The CDR3 bases are TGTGCCAGCAGTGGACTAGCGGGTTTAGCCAAAAACATTCAGTACTTC. The V gene is TRBV28, the J gene TRBJ2-4, with 11 positions matching TRBD2. Trimming at V came to 5 bases and at J to 0 bases, leaving 3 bases not matched to a gene. Germline V gene sequence: CDR1 MDHEN, CDR2 SYDVKM. The CDR3 is 16 amino acids.

This chain connects TRBV4-1 to TRBJ2-7, with TRBD2 identical over 7 bases. Per germline, CDR1 MGHRA and CDR2 YSYEKL. Trimming removed 4 bases from V and 5 bases from J; junction bases left unmatched: 17. This CDR3 is built from 17 residues. The CDR3 here is CASSRGFSGGPGDEQYF. The CDR3 DNA is TGCGCCAGCAGCCGTGGGTTCTCGGGAGGTCCCGGGGACGAGCAGTACTTC.

V and J are TRBV9 and TRBJ2-5; 13 nucleotides agree with TRBD2. The last part of the DNA fits TRBJ2-7 better; the J call may be wrong. The CDR3 has 16 residues. Per the germline V gene, CDR1 is SGDLS and CDR2 is YYNGEE. The CDR3 loop is CASSVGTSGSLSEQYF. DNA of the CDR3: TGTGCCAGCAGCGTAGGGACTAGCGGGAGCTTAAGCGAGCAGTACTTC.

The V gene is TRBV11-1, the J gene TRBJ2-6; no reliable D call. The germline V and J ends were trimmed by 1 base and 0 bases, with 7 bases remaining between them. This CDR3 has 16 amino acids. Germline lookup yields CDR1 SGHAT and CDR2 FQDESV (reference sequence). CDR3 sequence (DNA): TGTGCCAGCAGCTTAGGGTGGAGCTCTGGGGCCAACGTCCTGACTTTC. It specifies CASSLGWSSGANVLTF.

This clone was observed once. The chain combines TRBV10-1 with TRBJ2-5; D call uncertain. The CDR3 extends over 11 amino acids. CDR1 is WNHNN and CDR2 is SYGVQD in the germline V gene (reference sequence). V was shortened by 6 bases and J by 5 bases, with 7 bases between the two germline ends. In DNA, the CDR3 is TGCGCCAGCAGGGCCCCCGAGACCCAGTACTTC. Translated: CASRAPETQYF.

The CDR3 sequence: CASSQEEGREQYF. CDR3 sequence (DNA): TGCGCCAGCAGCCAAGAGGAGGGGCGAGAGCAGTACTTC. The J gene is TRBJ2-7, the V gene TRBV4-1; maybe TRBD2 (6 bases). V lost 0 bases, J lost 7 bases, and 10 bases lay in between. The CDR3 totals 13 residues. The germline gives CDR1 MGHRA, CDR2 YSYEKL.

The chain employs TRBV29-1 and TRBJ2-5, with 12 bases fitting TRBD2. CDR1 and CDR2 (germline): SQVTM, ANQGSEA. This CDR3 contains 18 residues. The ends lost 6 bases at V and 2 bases at J; junction bases unmatched: 16. This chain's CDR3 is CSVDGTSGLRLIQETQYF. In nucleotides, the CDR3 is TGCAGCGTAGATGGGACTAGCGGGCTCCGGCTTATACAAGAGACCCAGTACTTC.

The chain recombines TRBV4-1 with TRBJ2-7, with 11 nucleotides matching TRBD1. Trimming at V came to 4 bases and at J to 2 bases, leaving 4 bases not matched to a gene. The CDR3 totals 15 residues. Germline V gene lookup returns CDR1 MGHRA and CDR2 YSYEKL. CDR3 bases: TGCGCCAGCAGCCCATCGGGACAGGGGGCCTACGAGCAGTACTTC. This codes for CASSPSGQGAYEQYF.

This chain links TRBV27 with TRBJ2-1, with D uncertain. The CDR3 length is 12 residues. The germline V and J ends were trimmed by 7 bases and 6 bases, with 10 bases remaining between them. From germline, CDR1 is MNHEY and CDR2 SMNVEV (reference sequence). CDR3: CASTDHINEQFF. The CDR3 nucleotides are TGTGCCAGCACTGATCACATCAATGAGCAGTTCTTC.

The chain combines TRBV18 with TRBJ2-5; 7 nucleotides match TRBD1. Germline loops: CDR1 KGHSH, CDR2 LQKENI. Losses at the gene ends were 0 bases for V and 2 bases for J; bases not matched to a gene: 3. The CDR3 runs to 15 residues. The CDR3 sequence is CASSPPGTAQETQYF. The CDR3 nucleotides read TGTGCCAGCTCACCACCCGGGACAGCTCAAGAGACCCAGTACTTC.

The rearrangement joins TRBV6-6 to TRBJ1-5, with a weak D call TRBD1 (5 bases). Trimming pared 7 bases from V and 6 bases from J, leaving 16 bases between. Germline V gene data show CDR1 as MNHNY and CDR2 as SVGAGI (reference sequence). The CDR3 totals 14 residues. The CDR3 sequence: CASTLGGDGQPQHF. The CDR3 DNA reads as TGTGCCAGCACTCTGGGCGGGGACGGTCAGCCCCAGCATTTT.

This rearrangement joins TRBV27 to TRBJ2-1; maybe TRBD2 (5 bases). CDR1 is MNHEY and CDR2 is SMNVEV in the germline V gene (reference sequence). Trimming stripped 5 bases from V and 8 bases from J, with 16 bases between. The CDR3 is 14 amino acids. CDR3 coding DNA: TGTGCCAGCAGTCCCGCGAGGGTCGGGGATGAGCAGTTCTTC. Residues: CASSPARVGDEQFF.

V gene TRBV7-6 combines with J gene TRBJ1-1; D is possibly TRBD1 (5 bases). Germline CDR1 is SGHVS and CDR2 is FNYEAQ. The CDR3 spans 17 residues. V was pared by 0 bases and J by 1 base, with 15 bases between. CDR3 in DNA: TGTGCCAGCAGCTTAGCACCCACCGGGACTGCGAACACTGAAGCTTTCTTT. This codes for CASSLAPTGTANTEAFF.

The rearrangement uses TRBV15 and TRBJ2-2; 9 bases line up with TRBD1. The length of the CDR3 is 17 residues. Germline CDR1 LNHNV, CDR2 YYDKDF (reference sequence). V trimming: 0 bases; J trimming: 5 bases; junction bases outside the gene matches: 7. The CDR3 spells CATSRDRHRGRTGELFF. The CDR3 DNA reads as TGTGCCACCAGCAGAGATAGGCACAGGGGGCGGACCGGGGAGCTGTTTTTT.

V gene TRBV19 combines with J gene TRBJ2-3; TRBD1 is a possible D gene (6 bases). There are 16 residues in the CDR3. V was cut by 8 bases and J by 4 bases, with 22 bases left in between. Germline V gives CDR1 LNHDA, CDR2 SQIVND (reference sequence). CDR3 residues: CASGPGHPYVADTQYF. CDR3 nucleotides: TGTGCCAGTGGACCGGGACACCCCTATGTCGCAGATACGCAGTATTTT.

Concerning this clone itself: Germline is not matched at one junction end, which may reflect a read error. The J gene is TRBJ1-2, the V gene TRBV6-5; 7 positions match TRBD1. Germline CDR1 is MNHEY and CDR2 is SVGAGI. The CDR3 totals 15 residues. The CDR3 region has the DNA TGTGCCACCAGTGCCCCGGGACAGCCCTTCTATGGCTACACCTTC. Its translation is CATSAPGQPFYGYTF.